The 27 T cell receptor beta chains listed next were all sequenced from one sample in a study of T cell repertoires in cytomegalovirus infection. TCRdb used MiXCR to reprocess the reads, holding one entry per CDR3 protein. The table includes about 490,000 distinct CDR3 sequences, 16% detected once. The material sequenced was CD8+ T cells from PBMCs. These receptor sequences come from a human donor in good health (CMV status not recorded). Some clones in this sample may be carry-over from other donors' samples.

J is TRBJ2-6 and V is TRBV19; possibly TRBD1 for D (5 bases). This CDR3 contains 14 residues. CDR1 and CDR2 from the germline V gene are LNHDA and SQIVND (reference sequence). The V gene lost 2 bases and the J gene lost 3 bases, with 5 bases spanning the gap. The DNA for the CDR3 is TGTGCCAGTAGTATAAGGGGTGGGGCCAACGTCCTGACTTTC. Translated: CASSIRGGANVLTF.

The V and J genes are TRBV24-1 and TRBJ2-5; 9 bases fit TRBD1. The CDR3 spans 19 residues. The trim removed 1 base at V and 4 bases at J, leaving 15 bases unmatched. CDR1 and CDR2 from the germline V gene are KGHDR and SFDVKD. The chain's CDR3 is CATSDFILFPGQGGETQYF. The CDR3 nucleotides read TGTGCCACCAGTGATTTCATCCTTTTTCCGGGACAGGGTGGAGAGACCCAGTACTTC.

As for this clonotype: A much larger clone sits a single nucleotide away, making a read error possible. V and J are TRBV27 and TRBJ2-7; 9 nucleotides agree with TRBD1. This CDR3 has 13 residues. Per the germline V gene, CDR1 is MNHEY and CDR2 is SMNVEV (reference sequence). J lost 3 bases, V lost 6 bases, and 3 bases had no gene match. The CDR3 reads CASRPGQGYEQYF. CDR3 sequence (DNA): TGTGCCAGCAGGCCGGGACAGGGCTACGAGCAGTACTTC.

This clonotype was seen ten or more times. The chain links TRBV11-2 to TRBJ2-1, with 14 bases matching TRBD2. Unmatched junction bases numbered 6, after V lost 5 bases and J lost 9 bases. CDR1 and CDR2 (germline): SGHAT, FQNNGV. This CDR3 comprises 15 residues. CDR3 DNA: TGTGCCAGCAGCGTCGGGACTAGCGGGGGTTTTGAGCAGTTCTTC. Translating gives CASSVGTSGGFEQFF.

Details on this clonotype: This CDR3 fails to terminate in the conserved phenylalanine or tryptophan, so it likely reflects a read error. The rearrangement links TRBV29-1 to TRBJ2-1; D is perhaps TRBD1 (6 bases). Trimming took off 5 bases at V and 0 bases at J, with 11 bases between the two ends. The CDR3 is 14 amino acids. Looked up from germline, CDR1 is SQVTM and CDR2 is ANQGSEA. CDR3 sequence (DNA): TGCAGCGTTCAAGGGGGTTCCTCCTACAATGAGCAGTTCTTA. It is translated as CSVQGGSSYNEQFL.

This clonotype was detected ten times or more. The V and J genes are TRBV7-8 and TRBJ1-3; no definite D call. Germline V gene sequence: CDR1 SGHVS, CDR2 FQNEAQ. This CDR3 is 17 amino acids long. The V and J ends lost 3 bases and 4 bases respectively, with 19 bases between them. The CDR3 DNA is TGTGCCAGCAGCTTCCTACCTGAAGGTCCCAGGGGAAACACCATATATTTT. This sequence encodes CASSFLPEGPRGNTIYF.

This clonotype was seen at least ten times. One end of the junction does not line up with germline, which may come from a read error. The chain joins TRBV27 to TRBJ1-5; unclear D gene. This CDR3 spans 15 amino acids. In germline, CDR1 is MNHEY, CDR2 SMNVEV (reference sequence). CDR3 protein: CASSLGGKGNRPQHF. CDR3 bases: TGTGCCAGCAGTTTGGGAGGGAAGGGTAATCGGCCCCAGCATTTT.

Many counts were recorded for this clonotype. The chain joins TRBV6-6 to TRBJ2-4, with D unclear. This CDR3 contains 16 residues. Germline CDR1 is MNHNY and CDR2 is SVGAGI (reference sequence). V gave up 2 bases and J gave up 1 base, with 12 bases separating them. CDR3: CASSYPRGAAKNIQYF. CDR3 DNA sequence: TGTGCCAGCAGTTACCCCAGAGGTGCGGCCAAAAACATTCAGTACTTC.

In its sample, this clonotype was seen many times. This chain links TRBV5-4 with TRBJ2-7; D is perhaps TRBD1 or TRBD2 (5 bases each). The CDR3 runs to 14 residues. Per the germline V gene, CDR1 is SGHNT and CDR2 is YYREEE (reference sequence). Between the trimmed V and J ends, which lost 5 bases and 2 bases, there was a span of 14 bases. The CDR3 sequence is CASRNTGTAYEQYF. In DNA, the CDR3 is TGTGCCAGCAGAAATACCGGGACCGCCTACGAGCAGTACTTC. Using reference TRBV5-4 and TRBJ2-7 for the parts outside the CDR3, the full variable domain is ETGVTQSPTHLIKTRGQQVTLRCSSQSGHNTVSWYQQALGQGPQFIFQYYREEENGRGNFPPRFSGLQFPNYSSELNVNALELDDSALYLCASRNTGTAYEQYFGPGTRLTVT.

The sample holds one count of this clonotype. The chain is built from TRBV6-4 and TRBJ2-1; D remains ambiguous. Germline values: CDR1 MRHNA, CDR2 SNTAGT. This CDR3 has 15 residues. Trimming left V 0 bases short and J 10 bases short, with 16 bases between. CDR3 nucleotides: TGTGCCAGCAGTGACTCGGATCAAGGACCTCAGGAGCAGTTCTTC. It specifies CASSDSDQGPQEQFF.

J is TRBJ2-5 and V is TRBV7-6; 10 bases line up with TRBD2. This CDR3 has 17 amino acids. V shed 3 bases, J shed 5 bases, and the junction held 12 bases outside the gene matches. Germline V gene lookup returns CDR1 SGHVS and CDR2 FNYEAQ. In DNA form, the CDR3 reads TGTGCCAGCAGCTTCGGGCTAGCGGGGGTAGAGGAGGAGACCCAGTACTTC. This codes for CASSFGLAGVEEETQYF.

This clonotype was seen ten or more times. The chain has TRBV28 and TRBJ1-1; D unclear. CDR3 length equals 15 residues. Germline V gives CDR1 MDHEN, CDR2 SYDVKM. The V gene lost 3 bases and the J gene lost 0 bases, with 11 bases spanning the gap. The CDR3 protein is CASSFLQRMNTEAFF. The CDR3 DNA sequence: TGTGCCAGCAGTTTCCTACAGAGGATGAACACTGAAGCTTTCTTT.

The table lists this clonotype with many counts. CDR3 region: CASSVAGGPSEQFF. CDR3 bases: TGTGCCAGTAGTGTCGCGGGAGGGCCAAGTGAGCAGTTCTTC. The V and J genes are TRBV19 and TRBJ2-1; 9 nucleotides agree with TRBD2. Germline CDR1 reads LNHDA; CDR2 reads SQIVND (reference sequence). The junction had 8 bases not matched to a gene; V was cut back by 5 bases and J by 9 bases. The CDR3 length is 14 residues.

Worth noting for this clonotype: With a much larger clone just one base away, this may be a read error. No conserved phenylalanine or tryptophan is present at the end of the CDR3, so a read error is the likely explanation. The chain employs TRBV11-2 and TRBJ2-6; weak D call: TRBD2 (6 bases). The CDR3 runs to 15 residues. V gave up 7 bases and J gave up 1 base, with 11 bases separating them. In germline, CDR1 is SGHAT, CDR2 FQNNGV. The CDR3 DNA reads TGTGCCAGCAAGGGAGGAGGATCTGGGGCCAACGTCCTGACTTTA. Protein: CASKGGGSGANVLTL.

The V gene is TRBV15, the J gene TRBJ1-5, with 7 bases aligning to TRBD1. Germline CDR1 is LNHNV and CDR2 is YYDKDF (reference sequence). This CDR3 contains 14 residues. V was clipped by 2 bases and J by 6 bases; unmatched bases: 4. The CDR3 bases are TGTGCCACCAGCAGACAGGGGGGAGGTCAGCCCCAGCATTTT. Protein sequence: CATSRQGGGQPQHF.

Many counts were recorded for this clonotype. One end of the junction does not line up with germline, which may come from a read error. The chain is built from TRBV7-9 and TRBJ1-2; D remains ambiguous. The CDR3 contains 14 residues. CDR1 is SEHNR and CDR2 is FQNEAQ in the germline V gene (reference sequence). The CDR3 region is CASSVASVGYGYTF. For the CDR3, the DNA is TGTGCCAGCAGCGTAGCCTCAGTGGGCTATGGCTACACCTTC. Variable domain in full (rest from reference TRBV7-9 and TRBJ1-2): DTGVSQNPRHKITKRGQNVTFRCDPISEHNRLYWYRQTLGQGPEFLTYFQNEAQLEKSRLLSDRFSAERPKGSFSTLEIQRTEQGDSAMYLCASSVASVGYGYTFGSGTRLTVV.

The CDR3 here is CASSPTGTGLFEQYF. The CDR3 DNA follows: TGTGCCAGCTCACCAACCGGGACAGGTCTTTTCGAGCAGTACTTC. This sequence joins TRBV18 and TRBJ2-7; 8 bases are a match to TRBD1. The V gene's germline CDR1 is KGHSH and CDR2 LQKENI. V shed 2 bases, J shed 6 bases, and the junction held 9 bases outside the gene matches. The CDR3 spans 15 residues.

This clonotype showed up many times. The chain recombines TRBV15 with TRBJ1-1; 9 bases fit TRBD1. The CDR3 spans 16 residues. The trim removed 0 bases at V and 3 bases at J, leaving 5 bases unmatched. CDR1 and CDR2 (germline): LNHNV, YYDKDF (reference sequence). CDR3 in amino acids: CATSREGTGKDTEAFF. CDR3 bases: TGTGCCACCAGCAGAGAAGGGACAGGGAAAGACACTGAAGCTTTCTTT.

This clonotype was picked up a small number of times. V gene TRBV5-5 combines with J gene TRBJ2-7; 13 bases align to TRBD2. The V and J ends lost 2 bases and 4 bases, in that order; junction bases with no gene match: 3. The CDR3 extends over 15 amino acids. Germline loops: CDR1 SGHKS, CDR2 YYEKEE (reference sequence). CDR3 coding DNA: TGTGCCAGCAGCTTAGGGGGACTAGCGGGATACGAGCAGTACTTC. Its protein is CASSLGGLAGYEQYF.

This clonotype was counted ten times or more. The CDR3 DNA sequence: TGTGCCAGCAGTTTACGTACAGGGTGGGGGGCCAACGTCCTGACTTTC. This translates into CASSLRTGWGANVLTF. The chain uses TRBV28 and TRBJ2-6, with a tentative D call TRBD1 (6 bases). Germline CDR1 reads MDHEN; CDR2 reads SYDVKM. V lost 2 bases to trimming and J lost 4 bases, with 12 bases between them. The CDR3 covers 16 residues.

This clonotype was seen many times. The chain joins TRBV7-3 to TRBJ2-1, with D tentatively TRBD1 or TRBD2 (5 bases each). The CDR3 covers 15 residues. Trimming removed 5 bases from V and 8 bases from J, with 19 bases in between. Per germline, CDR1 SGHTA and CDR2 FQGTGA. The CDR3 sequence: CASSRSPGDQDEQFF. As DNA, the CDR3 is TGTGCCAGCAGCCGGAGCCCCGGGGACCAGGATGAGCAGTTCTTC.

This clonotype has more than one count but fewer than ten. Without the conserved terminal phenylalanine or tryptophan, this CDR3 likely stems from a read error. The genes are TRBV11-2 and TRBJ2-7; 7 nucleotides line up with TRBD1. Germline CDR1 is SGHAT and CDR2 is FQNNGV. The CDR3 contains 14 residues. V gave up 1 base and J gave up 3 bases; unmatched junction bases: 3. The CDR3 here is CASSLGTGGYEQYL. In nucleotides, the CDR3 is TGTGCCAGCAGCTTAGGGACAGGCGGCTACGAGCAGTACTTA.

This clonotype was seen at least ten times. This chain links TRBV11-2 with TRBJ2-3; no clear D. V lost 1 base to trimming and J lost 3 bases, with 11 bases between them. Germline V gene data show CDR1 as SGHAT and CDR2 as FQNNGV. This CDR3 region has 15 residues. CDR3 sequence: CASSLVAVATDTQYF. CDR3 nucleotide sequence: TGTGCCAGCAGCTTAGTTGCGGTCGCTACAGATACGCAGTATTTT.

This clonotype showed up many times. The chain is built from TRBV4-2 and TRBJ2-3; no reliable D call. V was trimmed by 0 bases and J by 0 bases, leaving 7 bases between them. The CDR3 is 15 residues long. The germline gives CDR1 LGHNA, CDR2 YNFKEQ. CDR3 sequence (DNA): TGTGCCAGCAGCCAAGAAGAGACTAGCACAGATACGCAGTATTTT. This translates into CASSQEETSTDTQYF.

This clonotype was recorded a few times. This chain links TRBV6-1 with TRBJ1-5; D gene ambiguous. Germline V gives CDR1 MNHNS, CDR2 SASEGT. CDR3 length equals 10 residues. V dropped 5 bases and J dropped 6 bases, with 2 bases sitting between them. CDR3 DNA sequence: TGTGCCAGCAGTAGTCAGCCCCAGCATTTT. Its translation: CASSSQPQHF.

This clonotype was seen many times. The chain links TRBV20-1 to TRBJ1-4; 7 bases agree with TRBD1. The germline V gene encodes CDR1 DFQATT and CDR2 SNEGSKA (reference sequence). V dropped 0 bases and J dropped 7; count of bases not matched to a gene: 14. The CDR3 is 17 amino acids. The CDR3 loop is CSARDWGRGTAGEKLFF. In nucleotides, the CDR3 is TGCAGTGCTAGAGATTGGGGAAGGGGGACAGCGGGTGAAAAACTGTTTTTT.

This clonotype was counted between two and nine times. The chain joins TRBV9 to TRBJ1-1; the match to TRBD1 covers 10 bases. This CDR3 is built from 16 residues. The ends lost 4 bases at V and 5 bases at J; junction bases unmatched: 11. The V gene's germline CDR1 is SGDLS and CDR2 YYNGEE. The CDR3 loop reads CASSSGTGALGTEAFF. DNA for the CDR3: TGTGCCAGCAGCTCAGGGACAGGGGCCCTTGGAACTGAAGCTTTCTTT.